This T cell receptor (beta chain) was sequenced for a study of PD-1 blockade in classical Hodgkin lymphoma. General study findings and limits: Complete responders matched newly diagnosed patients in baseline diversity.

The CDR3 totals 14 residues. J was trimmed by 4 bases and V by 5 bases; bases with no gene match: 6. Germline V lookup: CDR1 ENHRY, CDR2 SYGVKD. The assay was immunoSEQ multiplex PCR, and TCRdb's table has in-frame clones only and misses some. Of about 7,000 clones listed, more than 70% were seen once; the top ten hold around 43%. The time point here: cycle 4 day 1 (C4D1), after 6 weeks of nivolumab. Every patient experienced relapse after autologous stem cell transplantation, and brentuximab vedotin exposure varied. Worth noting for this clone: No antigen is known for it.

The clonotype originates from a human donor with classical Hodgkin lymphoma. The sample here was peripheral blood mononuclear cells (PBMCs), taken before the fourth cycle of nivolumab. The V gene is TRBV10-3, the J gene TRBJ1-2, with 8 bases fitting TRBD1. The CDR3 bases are TGTGCCATCAGTCCTGACAGGGGCGTCTATGGCTACACCTTC. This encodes CAISPDRGVYGYTF.